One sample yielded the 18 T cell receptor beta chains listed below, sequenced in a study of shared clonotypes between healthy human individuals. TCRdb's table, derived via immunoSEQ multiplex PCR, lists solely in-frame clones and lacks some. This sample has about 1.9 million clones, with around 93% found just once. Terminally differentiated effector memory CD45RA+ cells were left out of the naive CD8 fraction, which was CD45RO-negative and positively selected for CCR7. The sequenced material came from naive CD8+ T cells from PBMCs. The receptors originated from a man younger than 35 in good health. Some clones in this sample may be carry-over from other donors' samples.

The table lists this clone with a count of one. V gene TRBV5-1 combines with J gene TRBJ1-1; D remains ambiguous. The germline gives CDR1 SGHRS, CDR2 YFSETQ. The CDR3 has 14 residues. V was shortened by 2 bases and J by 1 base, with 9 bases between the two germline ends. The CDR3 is CASSFQRTNTEAFF. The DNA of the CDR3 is TGCGCCAGCAGCTTTCAGAGAACGAACACTGAAGCTTTCTTT.

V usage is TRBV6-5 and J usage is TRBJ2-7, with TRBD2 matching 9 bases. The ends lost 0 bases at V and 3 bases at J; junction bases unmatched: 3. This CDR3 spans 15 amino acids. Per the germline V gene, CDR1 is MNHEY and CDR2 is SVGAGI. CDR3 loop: CASSYSASGNYEQYF. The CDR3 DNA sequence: TGTGCCAGCAGTTACTCAGCTAGCGGGAACTACGAGCAGTACTTC.

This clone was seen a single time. This CDR3 is CASSQDFGTGGRNGYTF. The CDR3 DNA is TGCGCCAGCAGCCAAGATTTCGGGACAGGGGGCAGAAATGGCTACACCTTC. The V and J genes are TRBV4-1 and TRBJ1-2, with 12 nucleotides matching TRBD1. This CDR3 contains 17 residues. Trimming removed 0 bases from V and 6 bases from J; junction bases left unmatched: 8. The V gene's germline CDR1 is MGHRA and CDR2 YSYEKL.

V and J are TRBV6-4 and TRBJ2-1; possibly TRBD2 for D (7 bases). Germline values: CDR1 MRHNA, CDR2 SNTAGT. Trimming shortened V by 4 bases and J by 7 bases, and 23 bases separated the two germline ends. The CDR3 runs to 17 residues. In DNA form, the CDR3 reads TGTGCCAGCAGTGGAGAGGGTGGGGGGGGCCGTCATAATGAGCAGTTCTTC. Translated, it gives CASSGEGGGGRHNEQFF.

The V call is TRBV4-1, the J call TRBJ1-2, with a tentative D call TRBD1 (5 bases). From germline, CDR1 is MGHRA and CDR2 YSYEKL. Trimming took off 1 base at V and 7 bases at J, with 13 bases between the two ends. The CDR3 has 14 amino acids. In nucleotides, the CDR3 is TGCGCCAGCAGCCAAGTAGGGGTAAGCGGTGGCTACACCTTC. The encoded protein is CASSQVGVSGGYTF.

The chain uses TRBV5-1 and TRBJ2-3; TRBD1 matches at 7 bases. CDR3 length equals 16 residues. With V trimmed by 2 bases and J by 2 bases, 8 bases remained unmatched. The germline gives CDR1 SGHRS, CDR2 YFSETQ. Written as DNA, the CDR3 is TGCGCCAGCAGCTTCGACAGGGACATAACCACAGATACGCAGTATTTT. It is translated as CASSFDRDITTDTQYF.

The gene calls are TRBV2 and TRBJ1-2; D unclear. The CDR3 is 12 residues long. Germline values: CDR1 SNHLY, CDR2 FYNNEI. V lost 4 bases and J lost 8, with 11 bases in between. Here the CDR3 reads CASSVRSGGYTF. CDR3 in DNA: TGTGCCAGCAGTGTCCGGTCGGGCGGCTACACCTTC. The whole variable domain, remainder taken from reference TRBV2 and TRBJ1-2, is EPEVTQTPSHQVTQMGQEVILRCVPISNHLYFYWYRQILGQKVEFLVSFYNNEISEKSEIFDDQFSVERPDGSNFTLKIRSTKLEDSAMYFCASSVRSGGYTFGSGTRLTVV.

The CDR3 loop is CASSYSLAGGTGELFF. DNA for the CDR3: TGTGCCAGCAGTTACTCGCTAGCGGGAGGGACCGGGGAGCTGTTTTTT. This sequence joins TRBV6-5 and TRBJ2-2; 12 positions match TRBD2. The CDR3 extends over 16 amino acids. Germline assignment: CDR1 MNHEY and CDR2 SVGAGI. The V segment lost 0 bases and the J segment 5 bases; nucleotides outside the gene matches: 1.

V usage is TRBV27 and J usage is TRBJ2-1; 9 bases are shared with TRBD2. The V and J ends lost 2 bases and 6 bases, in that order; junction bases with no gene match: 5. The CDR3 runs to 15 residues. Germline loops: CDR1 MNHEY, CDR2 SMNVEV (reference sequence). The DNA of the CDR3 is TGTGCCAGCAGTTTAGGGCGGGAGGGCCCCAATGAGCAGTTCTTC. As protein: CASSLGREGPNEQFF.

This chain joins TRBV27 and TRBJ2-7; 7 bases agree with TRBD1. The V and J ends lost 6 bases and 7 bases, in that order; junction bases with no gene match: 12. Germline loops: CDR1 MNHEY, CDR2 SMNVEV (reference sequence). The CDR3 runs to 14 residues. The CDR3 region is CASSQGTASREQYF. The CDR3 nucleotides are TGTGCCAGCAGCCAAGGGACAGCGTCCCGAGAGCAGTACTTC.

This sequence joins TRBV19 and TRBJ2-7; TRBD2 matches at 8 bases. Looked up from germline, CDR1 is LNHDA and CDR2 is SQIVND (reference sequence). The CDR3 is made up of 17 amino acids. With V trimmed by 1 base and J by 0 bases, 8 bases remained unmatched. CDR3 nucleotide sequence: TGTGCCAGTAGTATAGGGTCCCCAACTAGCGGCTCCTACGAGCAGTACTTC. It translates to CASSIGSPTSGSYEQYF.

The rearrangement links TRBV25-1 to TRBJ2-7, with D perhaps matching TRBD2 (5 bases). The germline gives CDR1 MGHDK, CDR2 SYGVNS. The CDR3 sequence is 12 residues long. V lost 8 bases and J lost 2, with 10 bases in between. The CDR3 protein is CASGTGTYEQYF. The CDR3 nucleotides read TGTGCCAGCGGTACCGGGACCTACGAGCAGTACTTC.

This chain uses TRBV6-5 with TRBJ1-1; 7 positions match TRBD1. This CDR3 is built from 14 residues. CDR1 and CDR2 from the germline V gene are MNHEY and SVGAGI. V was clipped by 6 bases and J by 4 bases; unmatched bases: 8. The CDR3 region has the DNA TGTGCCAGCAGCCAGGGGGGGGAGAGCACTGAAGCTTTCTTT. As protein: CASSQGGESTEAFF.

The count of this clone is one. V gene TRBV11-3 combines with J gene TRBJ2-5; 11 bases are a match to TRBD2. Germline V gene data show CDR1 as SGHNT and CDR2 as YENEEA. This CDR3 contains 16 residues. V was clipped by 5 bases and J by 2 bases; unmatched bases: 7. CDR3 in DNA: TGTGCCAGCAGCCAATCGCGACTAGCGGGGCAAGAGACCCAGTACTTC. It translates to CASSQSRLAGQETQYF.

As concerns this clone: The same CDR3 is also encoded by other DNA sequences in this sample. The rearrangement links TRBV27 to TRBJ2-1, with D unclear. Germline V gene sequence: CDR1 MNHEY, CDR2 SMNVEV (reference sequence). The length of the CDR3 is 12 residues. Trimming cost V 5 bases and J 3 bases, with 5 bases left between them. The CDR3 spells CASSLNYNEQFF. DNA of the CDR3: TGTGCCAGCAGTCTGAACTACAATGAGCAGTTCTTC.

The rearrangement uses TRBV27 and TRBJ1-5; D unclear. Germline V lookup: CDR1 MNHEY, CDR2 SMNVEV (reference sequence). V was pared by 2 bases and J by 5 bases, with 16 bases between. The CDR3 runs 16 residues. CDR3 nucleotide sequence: TGTGCCAGCAGTTTAAGCTTCGGGGAATACGATCAGCCCCAGCATTTT. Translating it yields CASSLSFGEYDQPQHF.

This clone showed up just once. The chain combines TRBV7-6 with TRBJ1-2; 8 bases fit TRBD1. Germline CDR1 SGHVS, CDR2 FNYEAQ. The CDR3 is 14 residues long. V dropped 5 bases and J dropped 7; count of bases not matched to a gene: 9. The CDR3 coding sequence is TGTGCCAGCAGCCCCCAGGGGGCGCGGCTTGGCTACACCTTC. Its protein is CASSPQGARLGYTF.

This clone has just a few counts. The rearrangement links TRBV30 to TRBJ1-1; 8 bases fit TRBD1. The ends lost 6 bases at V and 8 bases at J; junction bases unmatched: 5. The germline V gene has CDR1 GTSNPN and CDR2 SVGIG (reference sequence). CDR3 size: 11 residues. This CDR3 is CACGTGREAFF. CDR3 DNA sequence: TGTGCCTGCGGGACAGGCAGAGAAGCTTTCTTT. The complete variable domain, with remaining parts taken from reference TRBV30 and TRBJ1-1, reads SQTIHQWPATLVQPVGSPLSLECTVEGTSNPNLYWYRQAAGRGLQLLFYSVGIGQISSEVPQNLSASRPQDRQFILSSKKLLLSDSGFYLCACGTGREAFFGQGTRLTVV.